This passage covers 16 T cell receptor beta chains from one sample sequenced in a study of shared T cell receptors in the human thymus. Only in-frame clones appear in the TCRdb table, and some are missing; sequencing was by immunoSEQ multiplex PCR. The sample lists over 650,000 clones, 87% occurring once. These same data were also listed under a study on human thymus T cells.

The material sequenced was thymocytes. These receptors were taken from a boy in the first two years of life with a congenital heart defect.

The CDR3 here is CASDRGTTEAFF. CDR3 nucleotides: TGTGCCAGCGATCGGGGGACCACTGAAGCTTTCTTT. This chain connects TRBV6-1 to TRBJ1-1; weak D call: TRBD1 (5 bases). The CDR3 is 12 amino acids. CDR1 MNHNS and CDR2 SASEGT come from the germline V gene. The germline V and J ends were trimmed by 8 bases and 4 bases, with 11 bases remaining between them.

The chain combines TRBV6-6 with TRBJ2-1; tentative D call: TRBD2 (7 bases). The CDR3 spans 14 residues. Trimming took 6 bases from V and 9 from J, leaving 18 bases between them. Germline-derived CDR1 and CDR2 are MNHNY and SVGAGI (reference sequence). The CDR3 nucleotides are TGTGCCAGCAGGGGGGAGGGGGAGGCTGGTGAGCAGTTCTTC. Its protein is CASRGEGEAGEQFF.

This clone has a single count. This chain connects TRBV4-1 to TRBJ1-4; TRBD1 agrees at 7 bases. Germline trimming cut 7 bases from V and 0 bases from J; bases unmatched to any gene: 8. This CDR3 contains 16 residues. Germline V CDR1 and CDR2: MGHRA, YSYEKL. CDR3 DNA: TGCGCCAGCAAAATGACAGGGTCTGCAACTAATGAAAAACTGTTTTTT. Translated, it gives CASKMTGSATNEKLFF.

CDR3 bases: TGTGCCAGCAGCAAGACAGGGGGAAGCAATCAGCCCCAGCATTTT. Translated, it gives CASSKTGGSNQPQHF. V is TRBV5-6 and J is TRBJ1-5; 9 bases are shared with TRBD1. Germline V gives CDR1 SGHDT, CDR2 YYEEEE. This CDR3 has 15 residues. The V segment lost 4 bases and the J segment 1 base; nucleotides outside the gene matches: 3.

The chain is built from TRBV6-5 and TRBJ1-1, with D unresolved. The CDR3 has 15 residues. V was cut by 0 bases and J by 4 bases, with 12 bases left in between. Looked up from germline, CDR1 is MNHEY and CDR2 is SVGAGI. The CDR3 loop is CASSYSREDGTEAFF. The CDR3 bases are TGTGCCAGCAGTTACTCTAGGGAGGACGGCACTGAAGCTTTCTTT.

The rearrangement links TRBV5-1 to TRBJ2-3; TRBD2 aligns across 14 bases. V was pared by 0 bases and J by 0 bases, with 6 bases of the junction left unmatched. Germline-derived CDR1 and CDR2 are SGHRS and YFSETQ. The CDR3 runs 19 residues. The CDR3 spells CASSLGLAGGQISTDTQYF. CDR3 DNA: TGCGCCAGCAGCTTGGGACTAGCGGGGGGGCAAATTAGCACAGATACGCAGTATTTT.

This clone was counted between two and nine times. The chain is built from TRBV6-1 and TRBJ1-1; D is undetermined. CDR3 length equals 12 residues. With 6 bases removed from V and 7 bases from J, the gap between germline ends came to 12 bases. Per germline, CDR1 MNHNS and CDR2 SASEGT. CDR3 DNA: TGTGCCAGCAGGAACGGACTCGGTGAAGCTTTCTTT. It specifies CASRNGLGEAFF.

The chain uses TRBV18 and TRBJ2-7; 7 bases agree with TRBD1. The CDR3 runs 14 residues. V lost 1 base, J lost 3 bases, and 3 bases stayed unmatched. Germline CDR1 is KGHSH and CDR2 is LQKENI. The CDR3 bases are TGTGCCAGCTCACCACGGGACAGTCACTACGAGCAGTACTTC. This sequence encodes CASSPRDSHYEQYF.

A word on this clone: Other DNA sequences within the sample encode an identical CDR3. The genes are TRBV19 and TRBJ1-6, with 7 nucleotides matching TRBD1. Germline CDR1 reads LNHDA; CDR2 reads SQIVND (reference sequence). The CDR3 has 18 residues. J gave up 7 bases and V 5 bases, and 17 bases lay outside the gene matches. This CDR3 reads CASSALGDSTGINSPLHF. CDR3 coding DNA: TGTGCCAGTAGTGCCCTGGGGGACAGTACAGGGATCAATTCACCCCTCCACTTT. The whole variable domain, filled in from reference TRBV19 and TRBJ1-6, reads DGGITQSPKYLFRKEGQNVTLSCEQNLNHDAMYWYRQDPGQGLRLIYYSQIVNDFQKGDIAEGYSVSREKKESFPLTVTSAQKNPTAFYLCASSALGDSTGINSPLHFGNGTRLTVT.

This sequence joins TRBV7-9 and TRBJ2-4; 10 bases are shared with TRBD2. This CDR3 comprises 16 residues. The J segment lost 1 base and the V segment lost 5 bases, leaving 5 bases of the junction unmatched. Looked up from germline, CDR1 is SEHNR and CDR2 is FQNEAQ (reference sequence). Written as DNA, the CDR3 is TGTGCCAGCAGCCCACAGACTAGCGGGGCCAAAAACATTCAGTACTTC. Translating it yields CASSPQTSGAKNIQYF.

The chain links TRBV4-3 to TRBJ1-2; TRBD1 aligns across 8 bases. CDR1 LGHNA and CDR2 YSLEER come from the germline V gene. The CDR3 consists of 14 residues. V shed 4 bases and J 8 bases; nucleotides not matched to a gene: 9. CDR3: CASSRTDRGRGYTF. The DNA for the CDR3 is TGCGCCAGCAGCCGCACCGACAGGGGCAGGGGCTACACCTTC.

The J gene is TRBJ1-6, the V gene TRBV6-5; D remains unclear. V was cut by 5 bases and J by 7 bases, with 15 bases left in between. Germline CDR1 reads MNHEY; CDR2 reads SVGAGI. This CDR3 has 15 amino acids. The CDR3 region has the DNA TGTGCCAGCAGTAAAGGAGCCGATTTCAATTCACCCCTCCACTTT. Amino acid sequence: CASSKGADFNSPLHF.

V and J are TRBV5-1 and TRBJ2-1; perhaps TRBD1 as D (7 bases). Germline CDR1 and CDR2: SGHRS and YFSETQ. The CDR3 length is 17 residues. Trimming removed 4 bases from V and 5 bases from J, with 22 bases in between. In DNA form, the CDR3 reads TGCGCCAGCAGCCAATACCAGGACAGGTGGGAGGACAATGAGCAGTTCTTC. Translating it yields CASSQYQDRWEDNEQFF.

This chain joins TRBV7-9 and TRBJ2-1; TRBD2 matches at 10 bases. V lost 2 bases to trimming and J lost 1 base; unmatched junction nucleotides: 11. The CDR3 totals 19 residues. Looked up from germline, CDR1 is SEHNR and CDR2 is FQNEAQ (reference sequence). CDR3 nucleotides: TGTGCCAGCAGCTTACGACTTAGCGGACTAGCGGAGTCCTACAATGAGCAGTTCTTC. Translation: CASSLRLSGLAESYNEQFF. Together with reference TRBV7-9 and TRBJ2-1, the CDR3 gives the full variable domain: DTGVSQNPRHKITKRGQNVTFRCDPISEHNRLYWYRQTLGQGPEFLTYFQNEAQLEKSRLLSDRFSAERPKGSFSTLEIQRTEQGDSAMYLCASSLRLSGLAESYNEQFFGPGTRLTVL.

V gene TRBV28 combines with J gene TRBJ1-2, with 7 positions matching TRBD1. After removal of 2 bases from V and 8 bases from J, the junction contained 11 bases not matched to a gene. This CDR3 comprises 15 residues. Germline values: CDR1 MDHEN, CDR2 SYDVKM. In nucleotides, the CDR3 is TGTGCCAGCAGTTTAGGATCCGGGGACAGCCGGGGCTACACCTTC. This sequence encodes CASSLGSGDSRGYTF.

This rearrangement joins TRBV7-2 to TRBJ2-4; D ambiguous. The CDR3 extends over 15 amino acids. V lost 4 bases and J lost 0, with 10 bases in between. Germline values: CDR1 SGHTA, CDR2 FQGNSA. The CDR3 bases are TGTGCCAGCAGCTCCTACGGTCCAGCCAAAAACATTCAGTACTTC. It translates to CASSSYGPAKNIQYF.